These 31 T cell receptor beta chains came from one sample sequenced in a study of tumor-infiltrating lymphocytes in primary liver carcinoma. Priming with a constant-region primer yielded TCR beta cDNA from about 540 ng total RNA. Three nested multiplex PCR rounds, a slightly modified ARM-PCR method, built the TCR beta libraries. Two initial PCR rounds of 10 to 11 cycles each paired TRBV1-TRBV30 forward primers with a C-beta reverse primer. A single record per CDR3 protein comes from TCRdb applying MiXCR to the multiplex PCR reads. The sample consists of roughly 100,000 distinct CDR3 sequences, roughly 80% of them appearing once. It was from about 19-30 mg of unsorted bulk tissue that RNA and DNA were co-extracted. Material for sequencing was liver tumor tissue from sampling region 3. Subset reported: tumor region T3, left-lateral pole. These receptors all come from a man aged 40-50 years with primary liver carcinoma and hepatitis B virus infection.

A note on this clonotype: The junction does not match germline at one end; this may be a read error. The J gene is TRBJ2-2, the V gene TRBV20-1; 15 nucleotides match TRBD2. The CDR3 loop spans 17 amino acids. In germline, CDR1 is DFQATT, CDR2 SNEGSKA (reference sequence). The CDR3 loop is CSARGLAGGPNTGELFF. Written as DNA, the CDR3 is TGCAGTGCTAGGGGACTAGCGGGAGGCCCCAACACCGGGGAGCTGTTTTTC.

This clonotype was counted a few times. The junction and the germline gene differ at one end; a read error may be behind it. The chain carries TRBV29-1 and TRBJ2-7; 16 bases align to TRBD2. The length of the CDR3 is 15 residues. CDR1 SQVTM and CDR2 ANQGSEA come from the germline V gene. Here the CDR3 reads CGVLGLAGGPSEQYF. DNA for the CDR3: TGCGGCGTCCTGGGACTAGCGGGAGGGCCCAGCGAGCAATACTTC.

The table lists this clonotype with many counts. This could be a read error, since a much larger clone is one nucleotide away. The genes are TRBV6-5 and TRBJ1-2; D not certain. This CDR3 is built from 13 residues. The germline V gene has CDR1 MNHEY and CDR2 SVGAGI. The CDR3 reads CASSPLYSYGYAF. As DNA, the CDR3 is TGTGCCAGCAGCCCGTTATACAGCTATGGCTACGCCTTC.

A remark on this clonotype: The conserved final phenylalanine or tryptophan is absent from the CDR3, which likely points to a read error. The chain couples TRBV4-2 to TRBJ1-1; possibly TRBD1 for D (6 bases). The V end was cut by 4 bases, the J end by 2 bases, with 11 bases between. The CDR3 runs to 14 residues. Germline loops: CDR1 LGHNA, CDR2 YNFKEQ. As DNA, the CDR3 is TGTGCCAGCAGCCTGGCCAGGGGAAACACTGAAGCTTTCTTA. The encoded protein is CASSLARGNTEAFL.

The chain employs TRBV28 and TRBJ1-5; the D is unclear. The CDR3 covers 16 residues. CDR1 is MDHEN and CDR2 is SYDVKM in the germline V gene. With 11 bases removed from V and 2 bases from J, the gap between germline ends came to 22 bases. The CDR3 loop reads CACSLLEEGRNQPQHF. The CDR3 DNA sequence: TGTGCCTGTAGTTTACTTGAAGAGGGTCGCAATCAGCCCCAGCATTTT.

The V and J genes are TRBV6-1 and TRBJ2-1; 13 bases agree with TRBD2. Unmatched junction bases numbered 9, after V lost 4 bases and J lost 3 bases. This CDR3 comprises 18 residues. Per the germline V gene, CDR1 is MNHNS and CDR2 is SASEGT. As DNA, the CDR3 is TGTGCCAGCAGTGGCCGGACTAGCGGGGGTTTATTCTACAATGAGCAGTTCTTC. This encodes CASSGRTSGGLFYNEQFF.

V and J are TRBV12-3 or TRBV12-4 and TRBJ2-7; D possibly uses TRBD1 or TRBD2 (6 bases each). This CDR3 comprises 13 residues. The ends were cut back, 5 bases at V and 5 bases at J, with 13 bases in the middle. Here the CDR3 reads CASSLGGPHEQYF. The DNA for the CDR3 is TGTGCCAGCAGTCTGGGGGGCCCCCACGAGCAGTACTTC.

The rearrangement links TRBV6-2 or TRBV6-3 to TRBJ2-7; 8 positions match TRBD1. The DNA end lines up better with TRBJ2-1; the J call may be wrong. CDR3 size: 14 residues. Germline V gives CDR1 MNHEY, CDR2 SVGEGT. The CDR3 region has the DNA TGTGCCAGCGGCCTCCTGGACAGGGCCCACGAGCAGTTCTTC. This encodes CASGLLDRAHEQFF.

The chain recombines TRBV6-1 with TRBJ2-3; 9 bases are shared with TRBD1. Losses at the gene ends were 7 bases for V and 1 base for J; bases not matched to a gene: 3. Germline V gene data show CDR1 as MNHNS and CDR2 as SASEGT. The CDR3 runs to 14 residues. This chain's CDR3 is CASTRTGGTDTQYF. The DNA of the CDR3 is TGTGCCAGCACCCGGACAGGGGGCACAGATACGCAGTATTTT.

As concerns this clonotype: At one end, the junction sequence differs from germline, possibly due to a read error. The rearrangement uses TRBV12-5 and TRBJ2-3, with D possibly matching TRBD1 (6 bases). The CDR3 sequence is 15 residues long. Germline loops: CDR1 LGHNT, CDR2 FRNRAP. In DNA form, the CDR3 reads TGTGCTAGTAGTTTGGAACAGGGTCCCACAGATACACAGTATTTT. The encoded protein is CASSLEQGPTDTQYF.

Concerning this clonotype itself: The CDR3 end shows no conserved phenylalanine or tryptophan, and so a read error is likely. The DNA is left out, because the CDR3 cannot be placed on it with certainty; the CDR3 is given as TCRdb lists it. V and J are TRBV7-8 and TRBJ2-6; the table assigns TRBD1, which was not confirmed against the DNA. In germline, CDR1 is SGHVS, CDR2 FQNEAQ. The length of the CDR3 is 16 amino acids, counting both ends. Here the CDR3 reads CASSFGQGAGANVLTI.

As for this clonotype: The germline gene is not matched at one end of the junction; a read error may be the cause. J is TRBJ2-7 and V is TRBV11-2, with D possibly TRBD2 on 5 matching bases. CDR3 length equals 12 residues. Germline assignment: CDR1 SGHAT and CDR2 FQNNGV. For the CDR3, the DNA is TGTGCTAGCAGTCCCGAGGGCTACGAGCACTACTTC. Translating it yields CASSPEGYEHYF.

As to this clonotype: The junction shows a germline mismatch at one end, possibly a read error. The chain couples TRBV5-1 to TRBJ2-1; 8 bases line up with TRBD2. Germline assignment: CDR1 SGHRS and CDR2 YFSETQ. This CDR3 has 17 amino acids. CDR3 bases: TGCACCAGCAGCTTGGATCCTAGCGGGCTAACGCACAATGAGCAGTTCTTC. As protein: CTSSLDPSGLTHNEQFF.

A remark on this clonotype: The germline gene is not matched at one end of the junction; a read error may be the cause. The chain has TRBV29-1 and TRBJ2-2, with D perhaps TRBD1 (5 bases). The CDR3 is 14 amino acids. Germline V gene sequence: CDR1 SQVTM, CDR2 ANQGSEA. The CDR3 loop reads CSVQGQGNTRELFF. For the CDR3, the DNA is TGCAGCGTTCAAGGGCAGGGTAACACCAGGGAACTGTTTTTT.

The chain joins TRBV3-1 to TRBJ2-7; D not resolved. Trimming cost V 5 bases and J 1 base, with 24 bases left between them. Germline V CDR1 and CDR2: LGHDT, YNNKEL (reference sequence). CDR3 size: 18 residues. The CDR3 loop reads CASSSNAEAGPFSYEQYF. The CDR3 DNA is TGTGCCAGCAGCTCGAATGCGGAAGCCGGGCCTTTTTCCTACGAGCAGTACTTC.

This clonotype was counted at least ten times. CDR3: CSGGNPATNEKLFF. CDR3 nucleotides: TGCAGCGGGGGTAATCCTGCAACTAATGAAAAACTGTTTTTT. The rearrangement links TRBV29-1 to TRBJ1-4; D remains ambiguous. The CDR3 extends over 14 amino acids. Trimming pared 7 bases from V and 0 bases from J, leaving 12 bases between. CDR1 is SQVTM, CDR2 ANQGSEA, per germline.

The gene calls are TRBV7-9 and TRBJ2-5; unclear D gene. The CDR3 length is 13 residues. Germline V gene data show CDR1 as SEHNR and CDR2 as FQNEAQ (reference sequence). The CDR3 loop is CDTNIRHGETQYF. The CDR3 DNA follows: TGTGACACCAACATAAGACACGGAGAGACCCAGTACTTC.

About this clonotype: Because it lacks the conserved phenylalanine or tryptophan at the end, this CDR3 is likely a read error. This sequence joins TRBV29-1 and TRBJ1-1; D remains ambiguous. Germline V CDR1 and CDR2: SQVTM, ANQGSEA. The CDR3 covers 14 residues. The CDR3 spells CSAEDRGWLTDAFV. The DNA for the CDR3 is TGCAGCGCTGAAGATCGGGGTTGGCTCACCGATGCTTTCGTT.

The J gene is TRBJ2-3, the V gene TRBV20-1; 12 bases line up with TRBD2. With 2 bases clipped from V and 3 bases from J, the junction kept 6 bases outside the gene matches. CDR3 length: 16 amino acids. Germline V CDR1 and CDR2: DFQATT, SNEGSKA (reference sequence). Written as DNA, the CDR3 is TGCAGTGCTAGACTAGCGGGAGGGGGAGCTACAGATACGCAGTATTTT. This encodes CSARLAGGGATDTQYF.

Of note for this clonotype: It is likely a read error, because the conserved phenylalanine at the end of the CDR3 is missing. This chain's CDR3 is CASSPPLDEQYS. The CDR3 DNA reads TGTGCCAGCAGCCCCCCGCTGGACGAGCAGTACTCC. The rearrangement joins TRBV5-4 to TRBJ2-7; no clear D. V lost 4 bases to trimming and J lost 5 bases, with 10 bases between them. Germline CDR1 is SGHNT and CDR2 is YYREEE (reference sequence). CDR3 length: 12 residues.

The genes are TRBV12-3 or TRBV12-4 and TRBJ2-2; D remains unclear. V was pared by 3 bases and J by 7 bases, with 15 bases between. The CDR3 totals 15 residues. CDR3 bases: TGTGCCAGCAGTTTCCTGGGGTGGAAGAACGGGGAGCTGTTTTTT. Translation: CASSFLGWKNGELFF.

This clonotype was counted a single time. The junction and the germline gene differ at one end; a read error may be behind it. The gene calls are TRBV12-5 and TRBJ2-7, with D perhaps matching TRBD1 or TRBD2 (5 bases each). The germline gives CDR1 LGHNT, CDR2 FRNRAP. The CDR3 totals 13 residues. CDR3 sequence (DNA): TGCGTCAGTGAGGGGACCAGTTCCTACGAGCAGTACTTC. Residues: CVSEGTSSYEQYF.

A word on this clonotype: The junction does not match germline at one end; this may be a read error. The rearrangement links TRBV11-1 to TRBJ2-1; 8 positions agree with TRBD1. Germline-derived CDR1 and CDR2 are SGHAT and FQDESV (reference sequence). CDR3 length equals 17 residues. CDR3 residues: CASISRDRSFSCNEQSF. The CDR3 region has the DNA TGTGCCAGCATATCCCGGGACAGGTCTTTCTCCTGCAATGAGCAGTCCTTC.

With respect to this clonotype: This may arise from a read error, as a much more abundant clone is one base away. This rearrangement joins TRBV5-4 to TRBJ1-5, with TRBD1 as a possible D gene (5 bases). Germline CDR1 reads SGHNT; CDR2 reads YYREEE (reference sequence). This CDR3 spans 14 amino acids. The CDR3 loop reads CVSSPGLSNQLQHF. CDR3 nucleotide sequence: TGTGTCAGCAGCCCAGGGCTTAGCAATCAGCTCCAGCATTTT.

Regarding this clonotype: A junction boundary mismatches the germline segment, possibly from a read error. V is TRBV12-3 or TRBV12-4 and J is TRBJ1-1; no definite D call. The CDR3 contains 11 residues. The CDR3 spells CVSSLGTEAFF. The CDR3 DNA reads as TGTGTCAGCAGTTTGGGGACTGAAGCTTTCTTT.

A remark on this clonotype: The conserved closing phenylalanine or tryptophan is absent in this CDR3, likely reflecting a read error. The CDR3 nucleotides read TGTGCGAGCAGCTTAGAGGGGAGGAGGTCAGATACGCAGTATTAT. It translates to CASSLEGRRSDTQYY. The chain carries TRBV11-2 and TRBJ2-3; perhaps TRBD2 as D (6 bases). The CDR3 is 15 amino acids. Germline lookup yields CDR1 SGHAT and CDR2 FQNNGV.

With respect to this clonotype: Compared with germline, one end of the junction differs, possibly owing to a read error. V gene TRBV28 combines with J gene TRBJ1-1; no clear D. Germline CDR1 and CDR2: MDHEN and SYDVKM. The CDR3 sequence is 11 residues long. DNA for the CDR3: TGTGCCAGCAGATTAACAACGCGCTTTCCCTTT. Translating gives CASRLTTRFPF.

Turning to this clonotype: A junction boundary mismatches the germline segment, possibly from a read error. The V call is TRBV6-6, the J call TRBJ1-2, with D possibly being TRBD1 (6 bases). Germline assignment: CDR1 MNHNY and CDR2 SVGAGI (reference sequence). The CDR3 is made up of 14 amino acids. CDR3 loop: CVSRPTGGREGYTF. The CDR3 region has the DNA TGTGTCAGCCGACCTACGGGGGGCAGGGAAGGCTACACATTC.

The rearrangement joins TRBV12-3 or TRBV12-4 to TRBJ2-1; D call uncertain. CDR3 length equals 16 residues. The V end lost 5 bases, the J end lost 0 bases, and 14 bases lay between the germline ends. CDR3 loop: CASSLVTRSSYNEQFF. The DNA for the CDR3 is TGTGCCAGCAGTCTTGTCACGAGGAGCTCCTACAATGAGCAGTTCTTC.

The V call is TRBV11-2, the J call TRBJ1-5, with D possibly matching TRBD1 (6 bases). V was clipped by 1 base and J by 11 bases, with 24 bases between them. Looked up from germline, CDR1 is SGHAT and CDR2 is FQNNGV. The CDR3 extends over 17 amino acids. CDR3 in amino acids: CASSLVGVTGSNESQHF. The DNA for the CDR3 is TGTGCCAGCAGCTTAGTGGGGGTAACAGGGAGCAATGAGTCCCAGCATTTT.

This clonotype was seen many times. The chain links TRBV9 to TRBJ2-5, with D uncertain. V lost 3 bases and J 5 bases, leaving 8 bases between the germline ends. This CDR3 region has 12 residues. Per germline, CDR1 SGDLS and CDR2 YYNGEE. The CDR3 sequence: CASSGPQETQYF. CDR3 nucleotide sequence: TGTGCCAGCAGCGGCCCTCAGGAGACCCAGTACTTC.